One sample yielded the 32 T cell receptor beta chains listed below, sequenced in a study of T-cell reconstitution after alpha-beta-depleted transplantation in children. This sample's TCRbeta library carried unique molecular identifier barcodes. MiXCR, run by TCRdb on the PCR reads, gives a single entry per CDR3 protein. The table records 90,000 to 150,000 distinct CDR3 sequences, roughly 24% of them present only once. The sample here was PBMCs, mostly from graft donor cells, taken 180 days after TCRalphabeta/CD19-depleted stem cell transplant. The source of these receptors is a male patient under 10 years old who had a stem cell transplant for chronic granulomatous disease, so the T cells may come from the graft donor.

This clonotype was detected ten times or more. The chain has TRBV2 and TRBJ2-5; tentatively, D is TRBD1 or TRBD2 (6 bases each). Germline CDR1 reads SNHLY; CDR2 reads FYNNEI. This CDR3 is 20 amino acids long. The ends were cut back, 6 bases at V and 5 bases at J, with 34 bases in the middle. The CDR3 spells CASRKRTSGTPMRESETQYF. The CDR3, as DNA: TGTGCCAGCAGGAAGAGGACCTCCGGGACACCAATGCGGGAATCGGAGACCCAGTACTTC.

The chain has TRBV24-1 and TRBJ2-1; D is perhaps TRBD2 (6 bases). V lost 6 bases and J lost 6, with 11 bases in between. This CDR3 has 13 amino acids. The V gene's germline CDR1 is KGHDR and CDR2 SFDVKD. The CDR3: CATSPRGGNEQFF. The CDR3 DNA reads TGTGCCACCAGTCCAAGGGGAGGCAATGAGCAGTTCTTC.

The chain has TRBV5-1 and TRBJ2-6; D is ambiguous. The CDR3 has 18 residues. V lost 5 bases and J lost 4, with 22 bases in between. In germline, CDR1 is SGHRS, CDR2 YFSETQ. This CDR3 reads CASRDRRSFGSGANVLTF. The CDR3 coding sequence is TGCGCCAGCAGAGACCGACGGTCTTTTGGATCCGGGGCCAACGTCCTGACTTTC.

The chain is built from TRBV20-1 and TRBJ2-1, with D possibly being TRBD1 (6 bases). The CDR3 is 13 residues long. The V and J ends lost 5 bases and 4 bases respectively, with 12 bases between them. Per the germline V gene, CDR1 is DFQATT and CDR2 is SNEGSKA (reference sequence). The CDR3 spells CSAPRTAYNEQFF. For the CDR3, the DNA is TGCAGTGCTCCGAGGACAGCTTACAATGAGCAGTTCTTC.

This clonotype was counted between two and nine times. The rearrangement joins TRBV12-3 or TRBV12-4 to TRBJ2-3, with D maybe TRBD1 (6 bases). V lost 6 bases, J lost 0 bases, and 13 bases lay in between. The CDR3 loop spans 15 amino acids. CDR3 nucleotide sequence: TGTGCCAGCAGAAGAGGACAGACTAGCACAGATACGCAGTATTTT. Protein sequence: CASRRGQTSTDTQYF.

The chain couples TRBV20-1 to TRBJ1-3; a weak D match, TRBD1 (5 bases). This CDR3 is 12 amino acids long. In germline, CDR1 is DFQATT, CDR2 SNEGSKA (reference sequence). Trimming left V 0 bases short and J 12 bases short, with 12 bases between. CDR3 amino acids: CSARDRQGIIYF. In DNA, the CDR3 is TGCAGTGCTAGAGATAGGCAGGGAATCATATATTTT.

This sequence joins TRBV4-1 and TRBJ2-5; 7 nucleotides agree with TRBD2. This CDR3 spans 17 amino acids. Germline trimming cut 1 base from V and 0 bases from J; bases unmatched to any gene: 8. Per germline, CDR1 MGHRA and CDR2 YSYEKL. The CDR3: CASSQALRGGDQETQYF. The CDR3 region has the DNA TGCGCCAGCAGCCAAGCACTGCGGGGAGGGGACCAAGAGACCCAGTACTTC.

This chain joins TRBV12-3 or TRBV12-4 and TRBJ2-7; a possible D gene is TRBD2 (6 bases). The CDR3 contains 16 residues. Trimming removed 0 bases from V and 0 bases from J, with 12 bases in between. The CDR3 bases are TGTGCCAGCAGTTTAGCACCGGGACTCATCTCCTACGAGCAGTACTTC. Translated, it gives CASSLAPGLISYEQYF.

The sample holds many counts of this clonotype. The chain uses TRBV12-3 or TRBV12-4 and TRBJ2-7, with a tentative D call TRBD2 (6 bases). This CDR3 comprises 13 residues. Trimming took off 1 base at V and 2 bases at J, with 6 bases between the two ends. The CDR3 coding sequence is TGTGCCAGCAGTTTAGGGGAGGCCTACGAGCAGTACTTC. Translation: CASSLGEAYEQYF.

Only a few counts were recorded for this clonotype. In nucleotides, the CDR3 is TGCAGCGTTGGAACCCACCAGGGTTCTGGGGCCAACGTCCTGACTTTC. Its protein is CSVGTHQGSGANVLTF. This chain links TRBV29-1 with TRBJ2-6; D is perhaps TRBD1 (5 bases). V was pared by 4 bases and J by 1 base, with 14 bases between. This CDR3 is built from 16 residues. CDR1 and CDR2 (germline): SQVTM, ANQGSEA.

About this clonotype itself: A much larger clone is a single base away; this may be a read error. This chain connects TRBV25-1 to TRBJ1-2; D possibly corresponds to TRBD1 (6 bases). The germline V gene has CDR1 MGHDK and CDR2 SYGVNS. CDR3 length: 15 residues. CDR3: CASSDHPGDNYGDTF. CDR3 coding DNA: TGTGCCAGCAGTGACCACCCAGGGGACAACTATGGCGACACCTTC.

CDR3 nucleotides: TGCGCCAGCAGCTTGGATAGCCCGGAGACCCAGTACTTC. As protein: CASSLDSPETQYF. The gene calls are TRBV5-1 and TRBJ2-5; D is unresolved. Germline V gives CDR1 SGHRS, CDR2 YFSETQ. This CDR3 contains 13 residues. Trimming took 0 bases from V and 5 from J, leaving 8 bases between them.

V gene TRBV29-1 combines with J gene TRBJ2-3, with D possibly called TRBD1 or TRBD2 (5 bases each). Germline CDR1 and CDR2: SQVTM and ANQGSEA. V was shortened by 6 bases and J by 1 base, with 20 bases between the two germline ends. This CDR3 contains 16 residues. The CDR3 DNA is TGCAGCGTCCTCGGTTCGGGGACCCGACGCACAGATACGCAGTATTTT. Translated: CSVLGSGTRRTDTQYF.

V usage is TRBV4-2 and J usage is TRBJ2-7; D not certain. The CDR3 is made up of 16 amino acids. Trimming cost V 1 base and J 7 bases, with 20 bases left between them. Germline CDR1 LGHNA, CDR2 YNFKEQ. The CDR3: CASSQVSRQLEVEQYF. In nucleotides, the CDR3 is TGTGCCAGCAGCCAAGTATCCCGCCAGCTCGAAGTGGAGCAGTACTTC.

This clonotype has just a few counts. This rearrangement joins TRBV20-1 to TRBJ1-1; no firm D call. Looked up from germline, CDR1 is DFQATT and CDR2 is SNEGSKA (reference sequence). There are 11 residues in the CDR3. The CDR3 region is CSYPLDTEAFF. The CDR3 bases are TGCAGCTACCCCCTGGACACTGAAGCTTTCTTT.

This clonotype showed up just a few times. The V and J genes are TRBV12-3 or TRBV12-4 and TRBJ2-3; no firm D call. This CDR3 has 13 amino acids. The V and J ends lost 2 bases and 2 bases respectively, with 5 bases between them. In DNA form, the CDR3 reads TGTGCCAGCAGTTTACTCGACACAGATACGCAGTATTTT. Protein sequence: CASSLLDTDTQYF.

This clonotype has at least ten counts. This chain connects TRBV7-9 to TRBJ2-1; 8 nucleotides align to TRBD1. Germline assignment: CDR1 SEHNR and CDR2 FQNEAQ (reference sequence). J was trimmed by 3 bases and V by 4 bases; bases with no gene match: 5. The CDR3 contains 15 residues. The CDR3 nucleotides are TGTGCCAGCAGCTACCCGGGACAGGTCTACAATGAGCAGTTCTTC. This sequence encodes CASSYPGQVYNEQFF.

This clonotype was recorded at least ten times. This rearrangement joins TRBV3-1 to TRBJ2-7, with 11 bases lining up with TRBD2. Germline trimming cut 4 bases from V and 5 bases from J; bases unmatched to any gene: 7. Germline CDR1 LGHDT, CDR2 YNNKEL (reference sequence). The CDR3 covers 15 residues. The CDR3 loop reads CASSLKPLAGDEQYF. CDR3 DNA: TGTGCCAGCAGCCTTAAGCCACTAGCGGGAGACGAGCAGTACTTC.

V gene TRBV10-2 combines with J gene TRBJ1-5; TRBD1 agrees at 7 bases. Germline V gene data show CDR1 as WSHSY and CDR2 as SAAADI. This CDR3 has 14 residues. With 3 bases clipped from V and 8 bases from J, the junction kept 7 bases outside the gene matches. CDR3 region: CASSDSTGFKPQHF. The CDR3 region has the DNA TGCGCCAGCAGTGATTCGACAGGGTTCAAGCCCCAGCATTTT.

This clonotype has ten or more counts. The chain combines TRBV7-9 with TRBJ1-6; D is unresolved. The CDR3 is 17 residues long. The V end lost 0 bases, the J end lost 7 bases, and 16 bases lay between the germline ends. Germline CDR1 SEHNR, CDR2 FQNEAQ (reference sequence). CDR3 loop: CASSLAHDLPGNSPLHF. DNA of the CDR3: TGTGCCAGCAGCTTAGCGCACGATCTCCCAGGCAATTCACCCCTCCACTTT. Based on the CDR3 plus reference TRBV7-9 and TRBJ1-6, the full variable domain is DTGVSQNPRHKITKRGQNVTFRCDPISEHNRLYWYRQTLGQGPEFLTYFQNEAQLEKSRLLSDRFSAERPKGSFSTLEIQRTEQGDSAMYLCASSLAHDLPGNSPLHFGNGTRLTVT.

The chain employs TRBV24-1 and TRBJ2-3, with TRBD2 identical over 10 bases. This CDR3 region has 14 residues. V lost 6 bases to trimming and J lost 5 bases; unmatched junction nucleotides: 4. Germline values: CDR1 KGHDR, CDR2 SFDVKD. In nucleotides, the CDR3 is TGTGCCACCAGTCCAGCGGGAGGGCTAGATACGCAGTATTTT. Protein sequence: CATSPAGGLDTQYF.

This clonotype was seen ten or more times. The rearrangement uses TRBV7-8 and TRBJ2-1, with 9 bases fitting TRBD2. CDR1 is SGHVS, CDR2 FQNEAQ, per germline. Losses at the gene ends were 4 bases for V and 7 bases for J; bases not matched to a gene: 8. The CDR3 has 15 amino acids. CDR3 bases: TGTGCCAGCAGCTCGGGACGTCTAGCGGGGAATGAGCAGTTCTTC. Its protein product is CASSSGRLAGNEQFF.

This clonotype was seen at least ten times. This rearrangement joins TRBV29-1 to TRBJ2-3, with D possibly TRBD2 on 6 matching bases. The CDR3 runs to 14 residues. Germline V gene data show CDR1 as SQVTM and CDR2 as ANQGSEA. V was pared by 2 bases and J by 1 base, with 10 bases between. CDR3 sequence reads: CSVEPGGGTDTQYF. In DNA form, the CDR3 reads TGCAGCGTTGAACCAGGCGGGGGCACAGATACGCAGTATTTT.

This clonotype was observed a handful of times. CDR3 amino acids: CAISQLQGAEQFF. DNA for the CDR3: TGTGCCATCAGTCAACTACAGGGGGCTGAGCAGTTCTTC. The chain recombines TRBV10-3 with TRBJ2-1; 9 bases are a match to TRBD1. The germline gives CDR1 ENHRY, CDR2 SYGVKD. The CDR3 totals 13 residues. J gave up 9 bases and V 5 bases, and 5 bases lay outside the gene matches.

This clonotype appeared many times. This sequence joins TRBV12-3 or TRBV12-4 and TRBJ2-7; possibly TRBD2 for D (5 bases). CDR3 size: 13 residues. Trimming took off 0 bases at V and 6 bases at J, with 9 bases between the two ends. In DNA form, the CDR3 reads TGTGCCAGCAGTTTAGCGGGAGTAGGCGAGCAGTACTTC. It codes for CASSLAGVGEQYF.

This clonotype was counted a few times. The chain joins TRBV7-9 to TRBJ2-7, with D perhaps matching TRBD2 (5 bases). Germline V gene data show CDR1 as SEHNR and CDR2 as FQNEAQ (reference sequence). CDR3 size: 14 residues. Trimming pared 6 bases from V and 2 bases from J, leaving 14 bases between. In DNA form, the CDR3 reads TGTGCCAGCAGTTCCGGACTTGTCCCCTACGAGCAGTACTTC. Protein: CASSSGLVPYEQYF.

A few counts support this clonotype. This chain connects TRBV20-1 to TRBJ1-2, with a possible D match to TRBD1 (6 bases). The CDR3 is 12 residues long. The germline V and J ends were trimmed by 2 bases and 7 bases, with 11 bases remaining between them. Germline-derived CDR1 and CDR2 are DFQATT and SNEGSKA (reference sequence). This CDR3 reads CSARRGGGGYTF. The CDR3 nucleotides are TGCAGTGCTAGAAGGGGGGGAGGTGGCTACACCTTC.

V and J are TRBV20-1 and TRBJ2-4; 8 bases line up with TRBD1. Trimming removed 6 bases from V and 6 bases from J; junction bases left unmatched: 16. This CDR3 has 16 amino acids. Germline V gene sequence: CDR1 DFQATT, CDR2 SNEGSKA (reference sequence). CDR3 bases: TGCAGTGCGCGGGACAGGACAGGACGGAATGGAAACATTCAGTACTTC. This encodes CSARDRTGRNGNIQYF.

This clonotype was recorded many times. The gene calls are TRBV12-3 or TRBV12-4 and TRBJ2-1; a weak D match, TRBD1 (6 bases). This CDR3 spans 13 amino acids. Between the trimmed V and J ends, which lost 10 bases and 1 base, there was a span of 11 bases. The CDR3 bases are TGTGCCACCGGGACAAATTCCTACAATGAGCAGTTCTTC. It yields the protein CATGTNSYNEQFF.

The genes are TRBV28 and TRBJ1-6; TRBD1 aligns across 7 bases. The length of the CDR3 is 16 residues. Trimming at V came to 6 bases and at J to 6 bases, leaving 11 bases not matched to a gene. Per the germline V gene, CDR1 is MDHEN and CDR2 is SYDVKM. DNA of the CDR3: TGTGCCAGCAGCATTCGACAGGGAGGGCCTAATTCACCCCTCCACTTT. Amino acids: CASSIRQGGPNSPLHF.

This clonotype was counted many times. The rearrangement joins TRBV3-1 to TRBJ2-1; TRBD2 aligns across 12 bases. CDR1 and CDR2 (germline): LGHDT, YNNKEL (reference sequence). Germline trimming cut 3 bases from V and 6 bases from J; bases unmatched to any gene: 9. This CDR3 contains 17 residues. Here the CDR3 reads CASSHQTSGRSSNEQFF. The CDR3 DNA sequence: TGTGCCAGCAGCCATCAGACTAGCGGGAGATCGTCCAATGAGCAGTTCTTC.

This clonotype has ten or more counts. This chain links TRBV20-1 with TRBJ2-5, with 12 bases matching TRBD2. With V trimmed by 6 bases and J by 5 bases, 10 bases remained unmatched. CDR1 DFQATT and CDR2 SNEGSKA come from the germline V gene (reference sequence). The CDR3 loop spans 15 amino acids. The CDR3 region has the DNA TGCAGTGCGAGGACTAGCGGGGCTTTCAGGGAGACCCAGTACTTC. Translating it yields CSARTSGAFRETQYF.